One sample yielded the 29 T cell receptor beta chains listed below, sequenced in a study of blood T cell repertoires in COVID-19. TCRdb's copy holds only in-frame clones and misses some; the assay was immunoSEQ multiplex PCR. Of around 250,000 clones in the sample, around 84% were seen once. Sequenced input: peripheral blood. These receptor sequences come from a woman between 70 and 85 years old with active or convalescent COVID-19.

V gene TRBV12-5 combines with J gene TRBJ2-1; weak D call: TRBD2 (5 bases). Germline-derived CDR1 and CDR2 are LGHNT and FRNRAP. The CDR3 loop spans 15 amino acids. CDR3 sequence: CATSRAVSSYNEQFF. Here the CDR3 DNA reads TGTGCGACTTCCCGAGCGGTCAGCTCCTACAATGAGCAGTTCTTC.

The rearrangement links TRBV6-2 or TRBV6-3 to TRBJ1-1; no definite D call. V lost 2 bases, J lost 2 bases, and 6 bases lay in between. This CDR3 has 13 amino acids. Germline CDR1 and CDR2: MNHEY and SVGEGT. The CDR3 is CASSYQKNTEAFF. DNA for the CDR3: TGTGCCAGCAGTTACCAGAAAAACACTGAAGCTTTCTTT.

The rearrangement links TRBV6-5 to TRBJ1-6, with 9 bases that match TRBD1. CDR3 length equals 14 residues. Germline-derived CDR1 and CDR2 are MNHEY and SVGAGI. V lost 7 bases, J lost 11 bases, and 9 bases stayed unmatched. CDR3 nucleotides: TGTGCCAGCATAGCGGGACAGGGTCTTGCACCCCTCCACTTT. The encoded protein is CASIAGQGLAPLHF.

The chain has TRBV6-2 or TRBV6-3 and TRBJ1-5, with D possibly being TRBD1 (5 bases). In germline, CDR1 is MNHEY, CDR2 SVGEGT. The CDR3 has 12 amino acids. The V gene lost 5 bases and the J gene lost 8 bases, with 10 bases spanning the gap. Written as DNA, the CDR3 is TGTGCCAGCAGTGAGACAGTTGAGCCCCAGCATTTT. It encodes CASSETVEPQHF.

This clone was recorded a few times. This sequence joins TRBV7-9 and TRBJ1-5; tentatively, D is TRBD1 (6 bases). V lost 0 bases to trimming and J lost 6 bases, with 18 bases between them. The V gene's germline CDR1 is SEHNR and CDR2 FQNEAQ (reference sequence). The CDR3 extends over 17 amino acids. CDR3: CASSLALGQGSSQPQHF. The CDR3 DNA reads as TGTGCCAGCAGCTTAGCTTTGGGGCAGGGGTCGAGTCAGCCCCAGCATTTT.

This clone has only one observation. The J gene is TRBJ2-7, the V gene TRBV18; D is perhaps TRBD2 (6 bases). CDR1 is KGHSH, CDR2 LQKENI, per germline. Trimming took 2 bases from V and 4 from J, leaving 18 bases between them. This CDR3 region has 16 residues. The CDR3 protein is CASSPIVGGDGYEQYF. The CDR3 coding sequence is TGTGCCAGCTCACCAATTGTTGGCGGGGATGGGTACGAGCAGTACTTC.

The gene calls are TRBV4-1 and TRBJ1-5; D is ambiguous. CDR1 is MGHRA, CDR2 YSYEKL, per germline. Deletions cut 1 base from V and 4 bases from J, with 17 bases between. CDR3 length: 17 residues. The DNA for the CDR3 is TGCGCCAGCAGCCAAGCCCTTCTGCACGGGGAAAATCAGCCCCAGCATTTT. It specifies CASSQALLHGENQPQHF.

The rearrangement joins TRBV5-1 to TRBJ1-4, with unresolved D. Germline values: CDR1 SGHRS, CDR2 YFSETQ. This CDR3 region has 14 residues. V lost 4 bases and J 4 bases, leaving 11 bases between the germline ends. CDR3 DNA: TGCGCCAGCAGCCAGGTCAGCAGTAATGAAAAACTGTTTTTT. Translating gives CASSQVSSNEKLFF.

V usage is TRBV7-2 and J usage is TRBJ1-1; no clear D. Germline V CDR1 and CDR2: SGHTA, FQGNSA. This CDR3 spans 13 amino acids. V lost 6 bases and J 5 bases, leaving 13 bases between the germline ends. The CDR3: CASRADMATEAFF. CDR3 coding DNA: TGTGCCAGCAGGGCCGACATGGCGACTGAAGCTTTCTTT.

CDR3 nucleotides: TGTGCCAGCAGCTACTCACAGGGGGCGAGTGAAGCTTTCTTT. This encodes CASSYSQGASEAFF. The chain recombines TRBV11-2 with TRBJ1-1; 9 bases agree with TRBD1. Germline trimming cut 4 bases from V and 7 bases from J; bases unmatched to any gene: 7. The CDR3 extends over 14 amino acids. In germline, CDR1 is SGHAT, CDR2 FQNNGV.

The gene calls are TRBV5-8 and TRBJ1-5; 9 nucleotides align to TRBD1. Trimming took 5 bases from V and 7 from J; bases not matched to a gene: 7. This CDR3 region has 14 residues. CDR1 is SGHTS and CDR2 is YDEGEE in the germline V gene. CDR3 sequence: CASSSGTGIQPQHF. The CDR3, as DNA: TGTGCCAGCAGTTCCGGGACAGGGATCCAGCCCCAGCATTTT. Looking up the rest from reference TRBV5-8 and TRBJ1-5 gives the full variable domain: EAGVTQSPTHLIKTRGQQATLRCSPISGHTSVYWYQQALGLGLQFLLWYDEGEERNRGNFPPRFSGRQFPNYSSELNVNALELEDSALYLCASSSGTGIQPQHFGDGTRLSIL.

The chain joins TRBV19 to TRBJ1-5; 7 bases map to TRBD1. The ends lost 5 bases at V and 7 bases at J; junction bases unmatched: 5. In germline, CDR1 is LNHDA, CDR2 SQIVND (reference sequence). This CDR3 has 13 amino acids. Here the CDR3 DNA reads TGTGCCAGTAGTTTTACAGGGGAACAGCCCCAGCATTTT. Translated, it gives CASSFTGEQPQHF.

V usage is TRBV24-1 and J usage is TRBJ1-5; the D is unclear. This CDR3 contains 13 residues. V was trimmed by 6 bases and J by 2 bases, leaving 7 bases between them. CDR1 is KGHDR and CDR2 is SFDVKD in the germline V gene. CDR3 DNA sequence: TGTGCCACCAGTCGTCAGGGCAATCAGCCCCAGCATTTT. This gives the protein CATSRQGNQPQHF.

The CDR3 DNA reads as TGTGCGAGCCGGCGGACAGGGTCCATGAGTGAGCAGTTCTTC. This translates into CASRRTGSMSEQFF. The rearrangement links TRBV11-2 to TRBJ2-1, with 8 positions matching TRBD1. From germline, CDR1 is SGHAT and CDR2 FQNNGV. This CDR3 has 14 amino acids.

The rearrangement uses TRBV5-4 and TRBJ1-6, with TRBD1 identical over 8 bases. In germline, CDR1 is SGHNT, CDR2 YYREEE (reference sequence). The CDR3 is made up of 15 amino acids. With 4 bases clipped from V and 10 bases from J, the junction kept 10 bases outside the gene matches. In DNA, the CDR3 is TGTGCCAGCAGCCCTAATACAGGGGGGAGGTCACCCCTCCACTTT. Amino acids: CASSPNTGGRSPLHF.

The chain combines TRBV11-2 with TRBJ2-5, with 11 bases identical to TRBD1. CDR3 length: 16 amino acids. The germline V gene encodes CDR1 SGHAT and CDR2 FQNNGV. V shed 1 base and J 4 bases; nucleotides not matched to a gene: 5. CDR3 sequence (DNA): TGTGCCAGCAGCTTAGGGACAGGGGGCGCAGGAGAGACCCAGTACTTC. This sequence encodes CASSLGTGGAGETQYF. Supplemented by reference TRBV11-2 and TRBJ2-5, the full variable domain reads EAGVAQSPRYKIIEKRQSVAFWCNPISGHATLYWYQQILGQGPKLLIQFQNNGVVDDSQLPKDRFSAERLKGVDSTLKIQPAKLEDSAVYLCASSLGTGGAGETQYFGPGTRLLVL.

The rearrangement links TRBV18 to TRBJ1-1; D perhaps matches TRBD1 (6 bases). The germline CDR1 and CDR2 sequences are KGHSH and LQKENI. The CDR3 spans 14 residues. Trimming removed 2 bases from V and 2 bases from J, with 9 bases in between. The CDR3 bases are TGTGCCAGCTCACCAGGACAGAGTAACACTGAAGCTTTCTTT. It yields the protein CASSPGQSNTEAFF.

V gene TRBV5-4 combines with J gene TRBJ2-1, with 10 bases aligning to TRBD2. The CDR3 spans 14 residues. CDR1 and CDR2 from the germline V gene are SGHNT and YYREEE (reference sequence). With V trimmed by 4 bases and J by 10 bases, 8 bases remained unmatched. The CDR3 DNA reads TGTGCCAGCAGCAGCGGGGGGGCAGCTGGCGAGCAGTTCTTC. Translating it yields CASSSGGAAGEQFF.

This sequence joins TRBV18 and TRBJ1-6, with D hard to call. With 0 bases removed from V and 2 bases from J, the gap between germline ends came to 11 bases. The germline gives CDR1 KGHSH, CDR2 LQKENI. The CDR3 totals 17 residues. CDR3 residues: CASSPPNGMTYNSPLHF. The CDR3 coding sequence is TGTGCCAGCTCACCACCGAACGGTATGACCTATAATTCACCCCTCCACTTT. The full variable domain, in which reference TRBV18 and TRBJ1-6 provide the parts outside the CDR3, is NAGVMQNPRHLVRRRGQEARLRCSPMKGHSHVYWYRQLPEEGLKFMVYLQKENIIDESGMPKERFSAEFPKEGPSILRIQQVVRGDSAAYFCASSPPNGMTYNSPLHFGNGTRLTVT.

The V gene is TRBV7-2, the J gene TRBJ1-4; D gene ambiguous. The germline CDR1 and CDR2 sequences are SGHTA and FQGNSA. The CDR3 has 13 amino acids. Trimming pared 7 bases from V and 4 bases from J, leaving 10 bases between. The CDR3 coding sequence is TGTGCCAGCACCGTCCCTCTTAATGAAAAACTGTTTTTT. This gives the protein CASTVPLNEKLFF.

The CDR3 protein is CASMRGRIGGELFF. The DNA for the CDR3 is TGTGCCAGCATGCGGGGGCGAATCGGCGGGGAGCTGTTTTTT. The chain combines TRBV7-8 with TRBJ2-2, with a possible D match to TRBD2 (7 bases). V was trimmed by 7 bases and J by 7 bases, leaving 16 bases between them. CDR1 is SGHVS, CDR2 FQNEAQ, per germline. The length of the CDR3 is 14 residues.

The genes are TRBV19 and TRBJ2-4; 8 bases map to TRBD1. The CDR3 covers 14 residues. Germline CDR1 is LNHDA and CDR2 is SQIVND (reference sequence). V trimming: 6 bases; J trimming: 6 bases; junction bases outside the gene matches: 7. The CDR3, as DNA: TGTGCCAGTAGCCCAGGGGGCTTTGGAAACATTCAGTACTTC. It translates to CASSPGGFGNIQYF.

The chain carries TRBV6-1 and TRBJ2-5; D might be TRBD1 (5 bases). CDR1 MNHNS and CDR2 SASEGT come from the germline V gene. Trimming removed 1 base from V and 8 bases from J, with 14 bases in between. CDR3 length: 14 residues. The CDR3 loop is CASSEGGALGTQYF. Written as DNA, the CDR3 is TGTGCCAGCAGTGAAGGTGGGGCCTTAGGAACCCAGTACTTC.

This clone occurred once. V gene TRBV6-5 combines with J gene TRBJ1-2, with TRBD1 as a possible D gene (5 bases). CDR1 is MNHEY, CDR2 SVGAGI, per germline. Trimming cost V 5 bases and J 2 bases, with 6 bases left between them. This CDR3 is 12 amino acids long. The CDR3 loop reads CASSPGNYGYTF. In DNA, the CDR3 is TGTGCCAGCAGTCCAGGGAACTATGGCTACACCTTC.

CDR3 in DNA: TGTGCCAGCAGTTTCGCCGGCACCATATATTTT. This gives the protein CASSFAGTIYF. This rearrangement joins TRBV12-3 or TRBV12-4 to TRBJ1-3; D not resolved. V lost 3 bases, J lost 9 bases, and 6 bases lay in between. The CDR3 consists of 11 residues.

This clone was seen just once. The J gene is TRBJ2-1, the V gene TRBV6-5; a weak D match, TRBD2 (6 bases). CDR1 is MNHEY, CDR2 SVGAGI, per germline. Trimming shortened V by 7 bases and J by 8 bases, and 21 bases separated the two germline ends. There are 15 residues in the CDR3. CDR3 sequence reads: CASNLEKLAGYEQFF. The CDR3 DNA is TGTGCCAGCAACCTGGAAAAACTAGCAGGGTATGAGCAGTTCTTC.

The V call is TRBV6-6, the J call TRBJ1-6; 7 positions match TRBD1. The CDR3 contains 15 residues. The germline V gene has CDR1 MNHNY and CDR2 SVGAGI (reference sequence). The trim removed 6 bases at V and 5 bases at J, leaving 7 bases unmatched. The CDR3 protein is CASRLLQGDNSPLHF. DNA of the CDR3: TGTGCCAGCAGGCTGCTCCAGGGGGATAATTCACCCCTCCACTTT.

A single count supports this clone. The J gene is TRBJ2-7, the V gene TRBV3-1 (or the pseudogene TRBV3-2); no definite D call. The germline gives CDR1 LGHDT, CDR2 YNNKEL (reference sequence). The CDR3 runs to 13 residues. Between the trimmed V and J ends, which lost 1 base and 3 bases, there was a span of 7 bases. The CDR3 DNA reads as TGTGCCAGCAGCCAAGCAATTAGCTACGAGCAGTACTTC. This translates into CASSQAISYEQYF.

Points on this clone: Within the sample, other DNA sequences also encode this same CDR3. This chain uses TRBV6-5 with TRBJ1-1, with 7 bases matching TRBD1. CDR1 is MNHEY and CDR2 is SVGAGI in the germline V gene. V trimming: 6 bases; J trimming: 8 bases; junction bases outside the gene matches: 3. The CDR3 length is 11 residues. The CDR3 reads CASSLGQEAFF. CDR3 sequence (DNA): TGTGCCAGCAGCCTGGGACAGGAAGCTTTCTTT.